The clone carrying this T cell receptor (beta chain) was observed once. This entry comes from a study of blood T cell repertoires in COVID-19. Study-level information: COVID-19 samples from acute and convalescent phases originated in the United States, Italy and Spain. T cells, B-cell-depleted T cells, or PBMCs provided the cDNA or gDNA that served as material.

Germline CDR1 reads SGDLS; CDR2 reads YYNGEE. Trimming removed 5 bases at V and 3 bases at J, with 8 bases between. The CDR3 runs 12 residues. In the authors' workflow: Researchers report that nucleated cell counts were estimated from reference gene primer amplification. Profiling relied on immunoSEQ multiplex PCR, and the TCRdb table lists in-frame clones only, not all of them. For V, J and clone size, that table is used; D and trimming come from the DNA. The profile shows more than 35,000 clones, more than 70% of them singletons. This chain joins TRBV9 and TRBJ1-1; D uncertain. The source material was peripheral blood. This TCR derives from a human donor in a cohort sampled during active COVID-19. CDR3 loop: CASSDIDTEAFF. The CDR3, as DNA: TGTGCCAGCAGTGACATCGACACTGAAGCTTTCTTT.